The next 28 T cell receptor beta chains were all read from a single sample in a study of cytotoxic CD8 clonotypes in ibrutinib-treated CLL. Assay: immunoSEQ multiplex PCR; the TCRdb copy retains only in-frame clones and omits some. The table lists 50,000 or so clones, around four fifths of them singletons. This specimen consisted of PBMCs, obtained after 24 months of ibrutinib treatment. The receptors were gathered from a human donor with chronic lymphocytic leukemia.

This rearrangement joins TRBV30 to TRBJ2-7, with TRBD2 matching 9 bases. This CDR3 contains 14 residues. The germline V gene has CDR1 GTSNPN and CDR2 SVGIG (reference sequence). The V segment lost 0 bases and the J segment 10 bases; nucleotides outside the gene matches: 10. CDR3 sequence: CAWSVPGLAMDQYF. DNA for the CDR3: TGTGCCTGGAGTGTACCTGGACTAGCGATGGATCAGTACTTC.

This clone showed up just a few times. This chain uses TRBV2 with TRBJ1-5; the D is unclear. Trimming shortened V by 7 bases and J by 7 bases, and 14 bases separated the two germline ends. The CDR3 covers 13 residues. Germline-derived CDR1 and CDR2 are SNHLY and FYNNEI. The CDR3 reads CASTPSEGQPQHF. The CDR3 coding sequence is TGTGCCAGCACCCCGTCGGAGGGACAGCCCCAGCATTTT.

The rearrangement links TRBV9 to TRBJ1-3; unclear D gene. V was trimmed by 0 bases and J by 8 bases, leaving 9 bases between them. This CDR3 spans 13 amino acids. Germline V gene lookup returns CDR1 SGDLS and CDR2 YYNGEE. The CDR3 DNA sequence: TGTGCCAGCAGCGTAGCGCTGGGAGACACCATATATTTT. Protein product: CASSVALGDTIYF.

V is TRBV7-6 and J is TRBJ1-5; maybe TRBD1 (6 bases). The V gene lost 5 bases and the J gene lost 7 bases, with 18 bases spanning the gap. CDR1 and CDR2 (germline): SGHVS, FNYEAQ. This CDR3 comprises 15 residues. CDR3 residues: CASSQGGGINQPQHF. For the CDR3, the DNA is TGTGCCAGCAGCCAAGGGGGGGGGATTAACCAGCCCCAGCATTTT.

The V gene is TRBV6-1, the J gene TRBJ1-1; D is unclear. There are 16 residues in the CDR3. Germline loops: CDR1 MNHNS, CDR2 SASEGT. V dropped 1 base and J dropped 0 bases, with 12 bases sitting between them. CDR3 protein: CASSEEGSFMNTEAFF. For the CDR3, the DNA is TGTGCCAGCAGTGAAGAGGGCAGTTTCATGAACACTGAAGCTTTCTTT.

J is TRBJ2-5 and V is TRBV11-1; 7 bases fit TRBD1. This CDR3 has 16 amino acids. Germline-derived CDR1 and CDR2 are SGHAT and FQDESV (reference sequence). V lost 2 bases and J lost 1; bases outside the gene matches: 7. The CDR3 nucleotides are TGTGCCAGCAGCTTATACGCCGGGACAGTCCAAGAGACCCAGTACTTC. Its protein is CASSLYAGTVQETQYF.

In its sample, this clone was seen once. This sequence joins TRBV5-1 and TRBJ1-3, with a possible D match to TRBD1 (5 bases). This CDR3 has 15 residues. V lost 4 bases to trimming and J lost 0 bases, with 11 bases between them. The germline V gene encodes CDR1 SGHRS and CDR2 YFSETQ. The CDR3 DNA reads TGCGCCAGCAGCCTAGACAGTTACTCTGGAAACACCATATATTTT. Its translation is CASSLDSYSGNTIYF.

This clone was found a few times. For the CDR3, the DNA is TGTGCCAGCAGCATCGGGACGGTTATACAAGAGACCCAGTACTTC. Translating it yields CASSIGTVIQETQYF. The chain is built from TRBV5-5 and TRBJ2-5; TRBD1 or TRBD2 may be the D gene (5 bases each). Germline lookup yields CDR1 SGHKS and CDR2 YYEKEE (reference sequence). V was trimmed by 4 bases and J by 2 bases, leaving 15 bases between them. CDR3 length: 15 amino acids.

V is TRBV18 and J is TRBJ2-6; D unresolved. The CDR3 length is 14 residues. Germline V CDR1 and CDR2: KGHSH, LQKENI. V shed 0 bases and J shed 3 bases, with 3 bases lying between them. The CDR3, as DNA: TGTGCCAGCTCACCACCGTTTGGGGCCAACGTCCTGACTTTC. Translating gives CASSPPFGANVLTF.

The rearrangement joins TRBV30 to TRBJ1-1; D gene unclear. Germline CDR1 and CDR2: GTSNPN and SVGIG (reference sequence). The CDR3 extends over 13 amino acids. V lost 3 bases to trimming and J lost 4 bases, with 12 bases between them. CDR3 protein: CAWRVGLATEAFF. As DNA, the CDR3 is TGTGCCTGGAGAGTAGGGTTGGCCACTGAAGCTTTCTTT. Complete variable domain (other parts from reference TRBV30 and TRBJ1-1): SQTIHQWPATLVQPVGSPLSLECTVEGTSNPNLYWYRQAAGRGLQLLFYSVGIGQISSEVPQNLSASRPQDRQFILSSKKLLLSDSGFYLCAWRVGLATEAFFGQGTRLTVV.

The chain carries TRBV5-4 and TRBJ1-3; D is perhaps TRBD1 (5 bases). V was shortened by 4 bases and J by 2 bases, with 19 bases between the two germline ends. Germline CDR1 is SGHNT and CDR2 is YYREEE (reference sequence). This CDR3 region has 17 residues. The CDR3 spells CASSAGGDQGTGNTIYF. For the CDR3, the DNA is TGTGCCAGCAGCGCGGGGGGGGATCAAGGCACTGGAAACACCATATATTTT.

The J gene is TRBJ2-2, the V gene TRBV7-2; TRBD1 matches 9 bases. Losses at the gene ends were 6 bases for V and 7 bases for J; bases not matched to a gene: 12. The CDR3 spans 16 residues. Germline V lookup: CDR1 SGHTA, CDR2 FQGNSA. The CDR3 coding sequence is TGTGCCAGCAGTTTACAGGGGGCGCGAAATGGCGGGGAGCTGTTTTTT. It translates to CASSLQGARNGGELFF.

This chain links TRBV28 with TRBJ2-2; D perhaps matches TRBD1 (6 bases). This CDR3 has 16 amino acids. The V and J ends lost 10 bases and 6 bases respectively, with 24 bases between them. Germline CDR1 is MDHEN and CDR2 is SYDVKM. The CDR3 coding sequence is TGTGCCACCAATCCCAGGGGCCGAGGCCCCCCCGGGGAGCTGTTTTTT. Translated, it gives CATNPRGRGPPGELFF.

This clone came up once. The chain has TRBV4-2 and TRBJ2-1, with 14 bases aligning to TRBD2. After removal of 0 bases from V and 11 bases from J, the junction contained 3 bases not matched to a gene. CDR3 size: 15 residues. Germline V gives CDR1 LGHNA, CDR2 YNFKEQ. CDR3 in amino acids: CASSQEGLAGVQQFF. The CDR3 bases are TGTGCCAGCAGCCAAGAGGGACTAGCGGGAGTGCAGCAGTTCTTC.

The rearrangement links TRBV5-1 to TRBJ2-1; maybe TRBD2 (6 bases). Per the germline V gene, CDR1 is SGHRS and CDR2 is YFSETQ. The CDR3 contains 14 residues. V lost 2 bases and J 1 base, leaving 7 bases between the germline ends. CDR3 coding DNA: TGCGCCAGCAGCTTCGGGACTTCCTACAATGAGCAGTTCTTC. The encoded protein is CASSFGTSYNEQFF.

The J gene is TRBJ2-7, the V gene TRBV5-4; 8 bases are shared with TRBD1. The V segment lost 4 bases and the J segment 1 base; nucleotides outside the gene matches: 7. Germline V gives CDR1 SGHNT, CDR2 YYREEE (reference sequence). This CDR3 has 15 residues. The CDR3 here is CASSQDRGISYEQYF. The CDR3 nucleotides are TGTGCCAGCAGCCAAGACAGGGGCATTTCCTACGAGCAGTACTTC.

This clone was seen a handful of times. The CDR3 DNA follows: TGTGCCAGCGCCCCCTCAGGGGCAGATACGCAGTATTTT. Its translation: CASAPSGADTQYF. The chain is built from TRBV27 and TRBJ2-3, with D possibly being TRBD1 (6 bases). The length of the CDR3 is 13 residues. The V end was cut by 8 bases, the J end by 4 bases, with 13 bases between. Per germline, CDR1 MNHEY and CDR2 SMNVEV (reference sequence).

The chain employs TRBV20-1 and TRBJ2-1; D ambiguous. The CDR3 is 11 residues long. V was shortened by 3 bases and J by 5 bases, with 5 bases between the two germline ends. CDR1 is DFQATT and CDR2 is SNEGSKA in the germline V gene (reference sequence). In DNA form, the CDR3 reads TGCAGTGCTAGGAGAAACAATGAGCAGTTCTTC. Residues: CSARRNNEQFF.

This sequence joins TRBV29-1 and TRBJ1-3; TRBD1 matches 9 bases. Germline V gene lookup returns CDR1 SQVTM and CDR2 ANQGSEA. The CDR3 length is 13 residues. V dropped 6 bases and J dropped 2; count of bases not matched to a gene: 2. CDR3 in DNA: TGCAGCGTCGGGACAGGGACTGGAAACACCATATATTTT. Amino acids: CSVGTGTGNTIYF.

V and J are TRBV7-6 and TRBJ2-7; D ambiguous. Germline V CDR1 and CDR2: SGHVS, FNYEAQ. This CDR3 spans 13 amino acids. V lost 5 bases, J lost 3 bases, and 11 bases lay in between. CDR3 residues: CASSAAPRYEQYF. CDR3 DNA: TGTGCCAGCAGCGCCGCCCCCCGCTACGAGCAGTACTTC. Drawing the rest from reference TRBV7-6 and TRBJ2-7, the complete variable domain is GAGVSQSPRYKVTKRGQDVALRCDPISGHVSLYWYRQALGQGPEFLTYFNYEAQQDKSGLPNDRFSAERPEGSISTLTIQRTEQRDSAMYRCASSAAPRYEQYFGPGTRLTVT.

The chain carries TRBV10-1 and TRBJ2-4; TRBD1 matches at 9 bases. Per the germline V gene, CDR1 is WNHNN and CDR2 is SYGVQD (reference sequence). V shed 5 bases and J 6 bases; nucleotides not matched to a gene: 5. The CDR3 totals 14 residues. CDR3 sequence (DNA): TGCGCCAGCAGTCCTGGACAGGGGAGAAACATTCAGTACTTC. Translating gives CASSPGQGRNIQYF.

V gene TRBV9 combines with J gene TRBJ1-2, with TRBD1 matching 7 bases. The CDR3 has 14 residues. The V segment lost 0 bases and the J segment 5 bases; nucleotides outside the gene matches: 4. CDR1 is SGDLS and CDR2 is YYNGEE in the germline V gene. This CDR3 is CASSVAGQIYGYTF. In nucleotides, the CDR3 is TGTGCCAGCAGCGTAGCGGGACAGATTTATGGCTACACCTTC. Looking up the rest from reference TRBV9 and TRBJ1-2 gives the full variable domain: DSGVTQTPKHLITATGQRVTLRCSPRSGDLSVYWYQQSLDQGLQFLIQYYNGEERAKGNILERFSAQQFPDLHSELNLSSLELGDSALYFCASSVAGQIYGYTFGSGTRLTVV.

This clone was seen a handful of times. CDR3 sequence (DNA): TGTGCCAGCAGTTCGGTAGCGGTTACCGGGGAGCTGTTTTTT. It specifies CASSSVAVTGELFF. V is TRBV28 and J is TRBJ2-2, with a tentative D call TRBD2 (6 bases). Deletions cut 4 bases from V and 5 bases from J, with 11 bases between. There are 14 residues in the CDR3. The V gene's germline CDR1 is MDHEN and CDR2 SYDVKM. Using reference TRBV28 and TRBJ2-2 for the parts outside the CDR3, the full variable domain is DVKVTQSSRYLVKRTGEKVFLECVQDMDHENMFWYRQDPGLGLRLIYFSYDVKMKEKGDIPEGYSVSREKKERFSLILESASTNQTSMYLCASSSVAVTGELFFGEGSRLTVL.

The chain links TRBV5-1 to TRBJ1-1; a weak D match, TRBD1 (6 bases). V dropped 4 bases and J dropped 0 bases, with 13 bases sitting between them. CDR1 is SGHRS, CDR2 YFSETQ, per germline. The CDR3 is made up of 15 amino acids. The CDR3 sequence: CASSIGGGVNTEAFF. In DNA, the CDR3 is TGCGCCAGCAGCATAGGTGGGGGCGTGAACACTGAAGCTTTCTTT.

The V gene is TRBV4-1, the J gene TRBJ2-7; 8 nucleotides line up with TRBD1. The V gene's germline CDR1 is MGHRA and CDR2 YSYEKL. V trimming: 3 bases; J trimming: 1 base; junction bases outside the gene matches: 17. CDR3 length equals 19 residues. The CDR3 is CASSQTQGQAPFLSYEQYF. For the CDR3, the DNA is TGCGCCAGCAGCCAGACCCAGGGACAGGCGCCGTTCCTATCCTACGAGCAGTACTTC.

The gene calls are TRBV4-3 and TRBJ2-7, with D perhaps TRBD1 (5 bases). The CDR3 length is 14 residues. CDR1 LGHNA and CDR2 YSLEER come from the germline V gene. With 2 bases removed from V and 7 bases from J, the gap between germline ends came to 15 bases. CDR3 amino acids: CASSQKVSQGEQYF. CDR3 sequence (DNA): TGCGCCAGCAGCCAAAAAGTGTCCCAGGGAGAGCAGTACTTC.

The chain combines TRBV19 with TRBJ1-2; a possible D gene is TRBD1 (6 bases). This CDR3 comprises 15 residues. Germline V gives CDR1 LNHDA, CDR2 SQIVND (reference sequence). The ends were cut back, 5 bases at V and 2 bases at J, with 15 bases in the middle. Here the CDR3 DNA reads TGTGCCAGTAGTGCCAACAGGGCCGAAAACTATGGCTACACCTTC. Protein sequence: CASSANRAENYGYTF.

This clone was seen a handful of times. Other DNA sequences from this sample encode an identical CDR3 as well. This rearrangement joins TRBV5-1 to TRBJ1-2; 10 nucleotides agree with TRBD1. CDR1 and CDR2 from the germline V gene are SGHRS and YFSETQ. After removal of 3 bases from V and 6 bases from J, the junction contained 5 bases not matched to a gene. This CDR3 has 14 residues. In nucleotides, the CDR3 is TGCGCCAGCAGCTCTACCGGGACAGGGGATGGCTACACCTTC. This sequence encodes CASSSTGTGDGYTF.